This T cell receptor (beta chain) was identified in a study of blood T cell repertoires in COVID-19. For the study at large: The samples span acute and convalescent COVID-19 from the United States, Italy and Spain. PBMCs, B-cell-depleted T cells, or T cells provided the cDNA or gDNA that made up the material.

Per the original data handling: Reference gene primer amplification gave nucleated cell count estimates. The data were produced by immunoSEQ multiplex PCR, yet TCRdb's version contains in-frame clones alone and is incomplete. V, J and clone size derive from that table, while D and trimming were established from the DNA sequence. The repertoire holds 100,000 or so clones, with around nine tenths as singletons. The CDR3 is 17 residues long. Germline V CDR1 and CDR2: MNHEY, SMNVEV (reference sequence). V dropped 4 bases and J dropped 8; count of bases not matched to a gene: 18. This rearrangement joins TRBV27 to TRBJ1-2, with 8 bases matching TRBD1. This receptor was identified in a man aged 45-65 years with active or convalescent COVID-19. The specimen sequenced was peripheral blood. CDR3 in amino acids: CASSSLGTGLYKGGYTF. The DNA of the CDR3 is TGTGCCAGCAGTTCCTTGGGGACAGGCCTCTACAAGGGAGGCTACACCTTC.